The 29 T cell receptor beta chains listed next were all sequenced from one sample in a study of blood T cell repertoires in COVID-19. TCRdb keeps only in-frame clones here, not all; method: immunoSEQ multiplex PCR. Of approximately 150,000 clones detected, roughly three quarters appear once; the ten largest clones hold just under 2%. The material sequenced was peripheral blood. The receptors stem from a woman in her sixties or seventies with acute or convalescent COVID-19.

This clone was counted between two and nine times. The genes are TRBV10-3 and TRBJ1-2, with 7 bases matching TRBD1. The V and J ends lost 7 bases and 4 bases, in that order; junction bases with no gene match: 9. Per germline, CDR1 ENHRY and CDR2 SYGVKD. The CDR3 totals 14 residues. The CDR3 protein is CAIMGQGGGYGYTF. Here the CDR3 DNA reads TGTGCCATCATGGGTCAGGGGGGAGGCTATGGCTACACCTTC.

In its sample, this clone was seen a few times. The chain is built from TRBV5-1 and TRBJ1-3; 7 bases are shared with TRBD1. This CDR3 has 16 residues. Germline CDR1 and CDR2: SGHRS and YFSETQ. V shed 2 bases and J 0 bases; nucleotides not matched to a gene: 5. The chain's CDR3 is CASSFGTAFSGNTIYF. As DNA, the CDR3 is TGCGCCAGCAGCTTCGGGACAGCGTTCTCTGGAAACACCATATATTTT.

V is TRBV5-4 and J is TRBJ2-7; 8 bases map to TRBD2. The CDR3 has 16 residues. Germline CDR1 SGHNT, CDR2 YYREEE (reference sequence). V lost 3 bases to trimming and J lost 0 bases; unmatched junction nucleotides: 8. The CDR3 sequence is CASSSPRTSLSYEQYF. DNA of the CDR3: TGTGCCAGCAGCTCACCCCGGACTAGCCTCTCCTACGAGCAGTACTTC.

A single count supports this clone. The V gene is TRBV7-8, the J gene TRBJ2-1; TRBD2 matches at 10 bases. CDR3 size: 15 residues. Trimming removed 5 bases from V and 4 bases from J; junction bases left unmatched: 5. Germline V gives CDR1 SGHVS, CDR2 FQNEAQ. The CDR3 protein is CASSQVAGGYNEQFF. The CDR3 DNA sequence: TGTGCCAGCAGCCAGGTAGCGGGGGGATACAATGAGCAGTTCTTC.

The gene calls are TRBV5-1 and TRBJ2-1; 12 positions agree with TRBD1. This CDR3 spans 20 amino acids. From germline, CDR1 is SGHRS and CDR2 YFSETQ. Trimming took 3 bases from V and 7 from J; bases not matched to a gene: 20. This CDR3 is CASSSRIMEDGTGGKNEQFF. The CDR3 nucleotides read TGCGCCAGCAGCTCGAGAATTATGGAGGACGGGACAGGGGGCAAAAATGAGCAGTTCTTC.

Only a few counts were recorded for this clone. The V call is TRBV30, the J call TRBJ2-1, with TRBD2 identical over 7 bases. CDR3 length: 16 amino acids. Trimming at V came to 0 bases and at J to 5 bases, leaving 10 bases not matched to a gene. Germline lookup yields CDR1 GTSNPN and CDR2 SVGIG (reference sequence). CDR3 loop: CAWSVGASGIHNEQFF. CDR3 nucleotides: TGTGCCTGGAGTGTTGGGGCTAGCGGTATCCACAATGAGCAGTTCTTC.

V usage is TRBV5-8 and J usage is TRBJ2-1; 9 nucleotides line up with TRBD1. CDR3 length: 15 amino acids. With 4 bases clipped from V and 5 bases from J, the junction kept 7 bases outside the gene matches. Germline V gene data show CDR1 as SGHTS and CDR2 as YDEGEE. The CDR3 loop reads CASSLGGQGNNEQFF. Here the CDR3 DNA reads TGTGCCAGCAGCCTGGGGGGACAGGGAAACAATGAGCAGTTCTTC.

This clone has a handful of counts. V and J are TRBV20-1 and TRBJ1-3; no clear D gene. Trimming removed 6 bases at V and 2 bases at J, with 5 bases between. CDR1 is DFQATT and CDR2 is SNEGSKA in the germline V gene (reference sequence). The CDR3 consists of 11 residues. Here the CDR3 reads CSASPGNTIYF. The CDR3 nucleotides read TGCAGTGCGTCTCCTGGAAACACCATATATTTT.

There are a few counts of this clone. The V call is TRBV3-1 (or the pseudogene TRBV3-2), the J call TRBJ1-1; D unresolved. The V gene lost 3 bases and the J gene lost 6 bases, with 14 bases spanning the gap. The CDR3 consists of 14 residues. CDR1 is LGHDT and CDR2 is YNNKEL in the germline V gene (reference sequence). The CDR3 is CASSQEGLYPEAFF. CDR3 sequence (DNA): TGTGCCAGCAGCCAGGAGGGTTTGTACCCTGAAGCTTTCTTT.

The chain has TRBV5-6 and TRBJ2-1; the D gene is possibly TRBD1 (5 bases). CDR1 is SGHDT and CDR2 is YYEEEE in the germline V gene. This CDR3 region has 15 residues. Trimming left V 4 bases short and J 0 bases short, with 11 bases between. The CDR3 sequence is CASSPDRYSYNEQFF. DNA for the CDR3: TGTGCCAGCAGCCCCGACAGATACTCCTACAATGAGCAGTTCTTC.

The gene calls are TRBV28 and TRBJ1-2; 7 nucleotides agree with TRBD1. V gave up 2 bases and J gave up 5 bases; unmatched junction bases: 5. The length of the CDR3 is 14 residues. Looked up from germline, CDR1 is MDHEN and CDR2 is SYDVKM. CDR3 DNA: TGTGCCAGCAGTTTAGCCGGGACAGCGTATGGCTACACCTTC. Translation: CASSLAGTAYGYTF.

The chain combines TRBV10-3 with TRBJ2-7; 7 positions match TRBD2. V was clipped by 4 bases and J by 2 bases; unmatched bases: 5. The length of the CDR3 is 14 residues. From germline, CDR1 is ENHRY and CDR2 SYGVKD. The DNA of the CDR3 is TGTGCCATCAGTGTGGGCGGGAGAACCTACGAGCAGTACTTC. This gives the protein CAISVGGRTYEQYF.

This clone was observed a single time. As DNA, the CDR3 is TGTGCCACCGCCGTGAGAGGGACCGGGGAGCTGTTTTTT. Translating gives CATAVRGTGELFF. This chain joins TRBV19 and TRBJ2-2; tentatively, D is TRBD2 (5 bases). Trimming left V 10 bases short and J 5 bases short, with 14 bases between. The CDR3 spans 13 residues. The germline CDR1 and CDR2 sequences are LNHDA and SQIVND (reference sequence).

The chain couples TRBV3-1 (or the pseudogene TRBV3-2) to TRBJ1-1; D may be TRBD1 (5 bases). The CDR3 extends over 12 amino acids. Trimming removed 1 base from V and 8 bases from J, with 8 bases in between. Germline V gives CDR1 LGHDT, CDR2 YNNKEL (reference sequence). The CDR3 loop is CASSQGWTEAFF. CDR3 nucleotides: TGTGCCAGCAGCCAAGGATGGACAGAAGCTTTCTTT.

This chain joins TRBV28 and TRBJ1-6; 9 nucleotides agree with TRBD1. The V gene end was trimmed by 1 base and the J gene end by 10 bases; junction bases not matched to a gene: 8. The CDR3 has 16 amino acids. The germline gives CDR1 MDHEN, CDR2 SYDVKM. CDR3 sequence reads: CASSLYLTGGRSPLHF. As DNA, the CDR3 is TGTGCCAGCAGTTTATATCTGACAGGGGGTCGGTCACCCCTCCACTTT.

V is TRBV10-3 and J is TRBJ2-7, with D perhaps matching TRBD2 (5 bases). V lost 4 bases and J lost 4, with 17 bases in between. This CDR3 is 15 amino acids long. Germline CDR1 ENHRY, CDR2 SYGVKD. The chain's CDR3 is CAISVDDFRGYEQYF. For the CDR3, the DNA is TGTGCCATCAGTGTCGACGACTTTCGGGGTTACGAGCAGTACTTC.

The chain uses TRBV28 and TRBJ2-5; D remains unclear. Germline CDR1 is MDHEN and CDR2 is SYDVKM. This CDR3 is 13 amino acids long. Deletions cut 10 bases from V and 4 bases from J, with 16 bases between. Here the CDR3 reads CAINQNPRETQYF. The DNA of the CDR3 is TGTGCCATTAACCAAAACCCCAGAGAGACCCAGTACTTC.

The chain uses TRBV11-2 and TRBJ2-1, with D maybe TRBD2 (6 bases). From germline, CDR1 is SGHAT and CDR2 FQNNGV. Trimming took off 5 bases at V and 2 bases at J, with 16 bases between the two ends. This CDR3 comprises 16 residues. As DNA, the CDR3 is TGTGCCAGCAGCGGAATTCGGGGACTTACCTACAATGAGCAGTTCTTC. Its protein product is CASSGIRGLTYNEQFF.

The sample holds one count of this clone. The V gene is TRBV11-2, the J gene TRBJ2-7, with D possibly TRBD1 on 5 matching bases. The V end lost 2 bases, the J end lost 3 bases, and 11 bases lay between the germline ends. CDR1 SGHAT and CDR2 FQNNGV come from the germline V gene. The CDR3 has 14 residues. CDR3 coding DNA: TGTGCCAGCAGCTTAACAAGGGGATACTACGAGCAGTACTTC. Translated: CASSLTRGYYEQYF.

This clone was counted a single time. This chain joins TRBV7-9 and TRBJ2-1; 9 bases map to TRBD2. Germline-derived CDR1 and CDR2 are SEHNR and FQNEAQ (reference sequence). The junction had 9 bases not matched to a gene; V was cut back by 7 bases and J by 5 bases. This CDR3 contains 15 residues. Here the CDR3 reads CASTRGLANDNEQFF. CDR3 in DNA: TGTGCCAGCACGAGGGGACTAGCTAATGACAATGAGCAGTTCTTC.

V gene TRBV11-3 combines with J gene TRBJ2-1, with TRBD2 identical over 11 bases. Germline-derived CDR1 and CDR2 are SGHNT and YENEEA. Losses at the gene ends were 5 bases for V and 7 bases for J; bases not matched to a gene: 13. The CDR3 is 17 residues long. CDR3 in amino acids: CASSPGPLAGGGNEQFF. CDR3 sequence (DNA): TGTGCCAGCAGCCCCGGACCGCTAGCGGGAGGTGGGAATGAGCAGTTCTTC. Supplemented by reference TRBV11-3 and TRBJ2-1, the full variable domain reads EAGVVQSPRYKIIEKKQPVAFWCNPISGHNTLYWYLQNLGQGPELLIRYENEEAVDDSQLPKDRFSAERLKGVDSTLKIQPAELGDSAVYLCASSPGPLAGGGNEQFFGPGTRLTVL.

The gene calls are TRBV3-1 (or the pseudogene TRBV3-2) and TRBJ2-7; D is possibly TRBD2 (5 bases). Trimming removed 0 bases from V and 5 bases from J, with 11 bases in between. Germline V lookup: CDR1 LGHDT, CDR2 YNNKEL (reference sequence). This CDR3 comprises 14 residues. CDR3: CASSQDSGSDEQYF. CDR3 DNA sequence: TGTGCCAGCAGCCAAGATTCGGGGAGTGACGAGCAGTACTTC.

The chain joins TRBV6-5 to TRBJ1-6, with a possible D match to TRBD1 (5 bases). The V end lost 6 bases, the J end lost 6 bases, and 15 bases lay between the germline ends. CDR1 and CDR2 from the germline V gene are MNHEY and SVGAGI. The CDR3 spans 15 residues. CDR3 sequence (DNA): TGTGCCAGCAGGGGTATGACAGTTAGTAATTCACCCCTCCACTTT. Translation: CASRGMTVSNSPLHF.

This clone was observed at least ten times. The chain combines TRBV27 with TRBJ2-1; TRBD2 aligns across 10 bases. V lost 0 bases, J lost 9 bases, and 5 bases stayed unmatched. The CDR3 is 15 amino acids. The V gene's germline CDR1 is MNHEY and CDR2 SMNVEV (reference sequence). In DNA form, the CDR3 reads TGTGCCAGCAGTTTATCCCCTAGCGGGAGTACTGAGCAGTTCTTC. This gives the protein CASSLSPSGSTEQFF.

This clone came up once. The CDR3 region is CASRPPPSGRFTGELFF. The DNA for the CDR3 is TGTGCCAGCAGGCCCCCTCCTAGCGGGAGGTTTACCGGGGAGCTGTTTTTT. The chain uses TRBV27 and TRBJ2-2; 11 bases are shared with TRBD2. This CDR3 has 17 amino acids. Losses at the gene ends were 6 bases for V and 5 bases for J; bases not matched to a gene: 11. Germline CDR1 MNHEY, CDR2 SMNVEV (reference sequence).

The genes are TRBV18 and TRBJ1-5; 8 bases line up with TRBD1. V lost 5 bases, J lost 5 bases, and 8 bases stayed unmatched. Germline loops: CDR1 KGHSH, CDR2 LQKENI. This CDR3 has 15 amino acids. In DNA form, the CDR3 reads TGTGCCAGCTCAGCGGGGACAGGTAATTATCAGCCCCAGCATTTT. Translating it yields CASSAGTGNYQPQHF.

The chain couples TRBV9 to TRBJ1-3; D ambiguous. The germline V and J ends were trimmed by 7 bases and 0 bases, with 11 bases remaining between them. There are 14 residues in the CDR3. CDR1 and CDR2 (germline): SGDLS, YYNGEE. The CDR3 loop reads CASEAGLSGNTIYF. The CDR3 nucleotides are TGTGCCAGCGAAGCAGGCCTCTCTGGAAACACCATATATTTT.

The chain couples TRBV10-2 to TRBJ2-3; 10 bases match TRBD2. The CDR3 consists of 17 residues. V lost 10 bases and J lost 3; bases outside the gene matches: 16. The germline CDR1 and CDR2 sequences are WSHSY and SAAADI. For the CDR3, the DNA is TGCGCCACATTCCAACCCCATAGCGGGAGGTTGACAGATACGCAGTATTTT. This translates into CATFQPHSGRLTDTQYF.

J is TRBJ2-7 and V is TRBV18, with 11 bases lining up with TRBD2. From germline, CDR1 is KGHSH and CDR2 LQKENI. V lost 6 bases to trimming and J lost 3 bases; unmatched junction nucleotides: 7. The CDR3 consists of 15 residues. For the CDR3, the DNA is TGTGCCAGCTCCCTCGGGACTAGCGGAAACTACGAGCAGTACTTC. Translating it yields CASSLGTSGNYEQYF.